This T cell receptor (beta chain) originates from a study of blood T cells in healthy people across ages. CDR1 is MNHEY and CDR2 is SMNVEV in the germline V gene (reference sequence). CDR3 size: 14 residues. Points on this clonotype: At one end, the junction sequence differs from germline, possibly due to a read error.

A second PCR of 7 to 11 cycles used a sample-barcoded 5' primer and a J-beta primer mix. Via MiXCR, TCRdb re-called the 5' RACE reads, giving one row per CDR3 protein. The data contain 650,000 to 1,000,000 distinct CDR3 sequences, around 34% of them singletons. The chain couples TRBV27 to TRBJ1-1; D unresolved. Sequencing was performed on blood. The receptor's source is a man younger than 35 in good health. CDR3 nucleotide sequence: TGTGCCAGCAGTTTATCAGGGATGAACACTGAATCTTTCTTT. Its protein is CASSLSGMNTESFF.